Listed below are T cell receptor beta chains from one sample, sequenced in a study of beta chain features in type 1 diabetes. Some clones are missing from TCRdb's copy, which holds only in-frame ones; the method was immunoSEQ multiplex PCR. The data show about 330,000 clones, with around 10% seen just once and roughly 0.016% held by the top ten. Sequencing was carried out using naive CD4+ T cells from blood. Source of these receptors: a woman aged 25 to 39 in good health. CDR3s include the opening cysteine and the closing phenylalanine or tryptophan. D genes are given only for firm matches. Size values are once, few and many counts, or a class for expanded clones, and some rows have none.

D	V	size	J	DNA	CDR3
.	TRBV12-2	.	TRBJ2-2	TGTGCAAGTCGCCCCGAGGTGGGACTTGGGGAGCTGTTTTTT	CASRPEVGLGELFF
.	TRBV19	.	TRBJ2-2	TGTGCCAGTAGGACCGTAGGGAGCAACACCGGGGAGCTGTTTTTT	CASRTVGSNTGELFF
.	TRBV5-1	.	TRBJ1-1	TGCGCCAGCAGCTCCTCGGGGGACTTTGACACTGAAGCTTTCTTT	CASSSSGDFDTEAFF
TRBD2	TRBV28	few	TRBJ2-2	TGTGCCAGCAGTACCTCGGGACTAGCGGGAGTTAAGGGCGGGGAGCTGTTTTTT	CASSTSGLAGVKGGELFF
TRBD2	TRBV9	few	TRBJ2-3	TGTGCCAGCAGCGTAGGTAGCGGGAGGGCAGATACGCAGTATTTT	CASSVGSGRADTQYF
.	TRBV7-9	.	TRBJ1-1	TGTGCCAGCAGCTTAACTGCAGGCCACGCTGAAGCTTTCTTT	CASSLTAGHAEAFF
.	TRBV5-4	few	TRBJ1-1	TGTGCCAGCAGCAACCGCAACGGGGGCACTGAAGCTTTCTTT	CASSNRNGGTEAFF
.	TRBV29-1	.	TRBJ2-1	TGCAGCGGACTAGTTGGAGGTGATGAGCAGTTCTTC	CSGLVGGDEQFF
TRBD2	TRBV29-1	few	TRBJ2-3	TGCAGCGTTGAAGATGGCGGGGGGTCAGATACGCAGTATTTT	CSVEDGGGSDTQYF
TRBD2	TRBV5-1	.	TRBJ2-7	TGCGCCAGCAGCGATGGGACTAGCGGGAGGACGGACGAGCAGTACTTC	CASSDGTSGRTDEQYF
.	TRBV5-1	few	TRBJ2-1	TGCGCCAGCAGCTTGGCGGGACAACCTGAGCAGTTCTTC	CASSLAGQPEQFF
.	TRBV5-1	few	TRBJ2-2	TGCGCCAGCAGCATTAGCGGAGCTAACACCGGGGAGCTGTTTTTT	CASSISGANTGELFF
.	TRBV6-6	.	TRBJ1-1	TGTGCCAGCAGTTACTCGATACAGGGAACGGTAGCTTTCTTT	CASSYSIQGTVAFF
TRBD1	TRBV15	few	TRBJ1-3	TGTGCCACCAGCAGAGATTTGGACAGGGCTGGAAACACCATATATTTT	CATSRDLDRAGNTIYF
TRBD2	TRBV7-2	.	TRBJ2-7	TGTGCCAGCAGCCCATTAGCGGGAGGGCCAGGCGAGCAGTACTTC	CASSPLAGGPGEQYF
TRBD2	TRBV5-1	few	TRBJ2-7	TGCGCCAGCAGCTTGGCCACTAGCGGGAATTCCCACGAGCAGTACTTC	CASSLATSGNSHEQYF
.	TRBV6-6	few	TRBJ2-3	TGTGCCAGCAGTGCGTCCTCAGATACGCAGTATTTT	CASSASSDTQYF
.	TRBV7-2	few	TRBJ2-7	TGTGCCAGCAGCCTCGCGAAGGAGCAGTACTTC	CASSLAKEQYF
TRBD1	TRBV10-3	.	TRBJ2-5	TGTGCCATCAGTTTAGGACAGGGCGAGACCCAGTACTTC	CAISLGQGETQYF
TRBD1	TRBV11-1	.	TRBJ2-1	TGTGCCAGCAGCTTCGCCCGACAGGGAAGCTCCTACAATGAGCAGTTCTTC	CASSFARQGSSYNEQFF
.	TRBV28	.	TRBJ1-5	TGTGCCAGCAGTTTCCGTACTTGGACACGCAATCAGCCCCAGCATTTT	CASSFRTWTRNQPQHF
TRBD2	TRBV5-1	.	TRBJ2-7	TGCGCCAGCAGCCACCCGCGGGAGGCCGAGTCCTACGAGCAGTACTTC	CASSHPREAESYEQYF
.	TRBV18	few	TRBJ2-3	TGTGCCAGCTCATTAGCGGTACTCACAGATACGCAGTATTTT	CASSLAVLTDTQYF
TRBD2	TRBV7-2	.	TRBJ2-7	TGTGCCAGCAGCGTCACTAGCGGGAGCGACGAGCAGTACTTC	CASSVTSGSDEQYF